The entry below gives a single T cell receptor beta chain sequence along with its context. Alongside a J-beta primer mix, a sample-barcoded 5' primer served in a second PCR lasting roughly 7 to 11 cycles. No fewer than 2.5 million CDR3-containing paired-end reads came from each sample. One entry per CDR3 protein results from TCRdb running MiXCR on the 5' RACE reads. The top ten hold 8% to 10% of the sample, which has 760,000 or so distinct CDR3 sequences, 25% seen once. The data stem from a study of blood T cells in healthy people across ages. V gave up 7 bases and J gave up 2 bases, with 18 bases separating them. Germline loops: CDR1 SQVTM, CDR2 ANQGSEA. The CDR3 runs 14 residues. Separately, the same data were catalogued under a study of T cells of mothers and their children.

The TCR originated in a boy younger than 18 in good health. The specimen was blood. The V gene is TRBV29-1, the J gene TRBJ2-7; D might be TRBD2 (5 bases). CDR3 bases: TGCAGCGCCCTAGGACTTGAACTTACCTACGAGCAGTACTTC. Residues: CSALGLELTYEQYF.